This T cell receptor beta chain was sequenced in a study of identical twins. V was trimmed by 0 bases and J by 2 bases, leaving 6 bases between them. CDR1 is MNHEY, CDR2 SVGEGT, per germline. The CDR3 consists of 14 residues. At least ten counts were recorded for this clonotype. TCRdb ran MiXCR on the 5' RACE reads and lists one entry per CDR3 protein. The repertoire has 150,000 or so distinct CDR3 sequences, roughly 3.2% of them found once; the top ten carry 8% to 8.5%. The receptor's source is a man younger than 30 in good health. The specimen was memory T cells sorted from blood. V usage is TRBV6-2 or TRBV6-3 and J usage is TRBJ2-3; D not certain. The CDR3 here is CASSYSEATDTQYF. CDR3 bases: TGTGCCAGCAGTTACTCAGAAGCCACAGATACGCAGTATTTT.